These 10 T cell receptor beta chains were sequenced from one sample in a study of CD8+ T cells in alopecia areata. RNA extraction was followed by reverse transcription into cDNA, which acted as the sequencing template. Assay: immunoSEQ multiplex PCR; the TCRdb copy retains only in-frame clones and omits some. The sample carries roughly 140,000 clones, less than 75% recorded once. The specimen was CD8+ T cells sorted from blood. These receptors all come from a human donor in good health.

V and J are TRBV5-4 and TRBJ2-3; possibly TRBD1 or TRBD2 for D (5 bases each). Trimming took 10 bases from V and 3 from J, leaving 12 bases between them. CDR1 SGHNT and CDR2 YYREEE come from the germline V gene (reference sequence). CDR3 length equals 12 residues. The CDR3 DNA is TGTGCCGTGAGGGGCCCTACAGATACGCAGTATTTT. Its translation: CAVRGPTDTQYF.

The J gene is TRBJ1-5, the V gene TRBV6-5; D is unresolved. V was shortened by 3 bases and J by 7 bases, with 13 bases between the two germline ends. CDR1 and CDR2 (germline): MNHEY, SVGAGI. The CDR3 is 14 amino acids. The CDR3 DNA reads TGTGCCAGCAGTTATGGGCCGGGCAGCCAGCCCCAGCATTTT. Residues: CASSYGPGSQPQHF.

The V gene is TRBV25-1, the J gene TRBJ2-6, with D unresolved. CDR1 MGHDK and CDR2 SYGVNS come from the germline V gene. V was cut by 7 bases and J by 3 bases, with 7 bases left in between. The CDR3 totals 13 residues. For the CDR3, the DNA is TGTGCCAGCAAAAGTAATGGGGCCAACGTCCTGACTTTC. It specifies CASKSNGANVLTF.

This sequence joins TRBV29-1 and TRBJ2-7; 11 positions agree with TRBD2. This CDR3 has 15 amino acids. The germline gives CDR1 SQVTM, CDR2 ANQGSEA. Trimming took 7 bases from V and 6 from J; bases not matched to a gene: 14. The CDR3 DNA is TGCAGCGCTGCCGGGACTAGCGGTAAAAGGGGCGAGCAGTACTTC. Translated: CSAAGTSGKRGEQYF.

The CDR3 here is CASSQKTGNIQYF. Written as DNA, the CDR3 is TGCGCCAGCAGCCAAAAAACAGGAAACATTCAGTACTTC. The chain is built from TRBV4-1 and TRBJ2-4, with a possible D match to TRBD1 (5 bases). The CDR3 is 13 amino acids. Germline CDR1 and CDR2: MGHRA and YSYEKL. V was trimmed by 2 bases and J by 6 bases, leaving 8 bases between them.

J is TRBJ2-2 and V is TRBV13; possibly TRBD1 or TRBD2 for D (6 bases each). The germline V gene has CDR1 PRHDT and CDR2 FYEKMQ (reference sequence). V shed 5 bases and J shed 0 bases, with 10 bases lying between them. The CDR3 loop spans 15 amino acids. The DNA for the CDR3 is TGTGCCAGCAGCCGGGGGACAACGAACACCGGGGAGCTGTTTTTT. Protein product: CASSRGTTNTGELFF.

This clone was detected only a few times. V gene TRBV27 combines with J gene TRBJ2-1; 7 bases are a match to TRBD1. Germline V lookup: CDR1 MNHEY, CDR2 SMNVEV (reference sequence). The CDR3 totals 15 residues. V was clipped by 3 bases and J by 3 bases; unmatched bases: 5. The CDR3 nucleotides are TGTGCCAGCAGTTTGACGACAGGGCGCTACAATGAGCAGTTCTTC. This encodes CASSLTTGRYNEQFF.

This chain joins TRBV25-1 and TRBJ2-1; 11 nucleotides match TRBD1. The CDR3 has 15 residues. V lost 3 bases and J lost 6; bases outside the gene matches: 4. Per germline, CDR1 MGHDK and CDR2 SYGVNS. The CDR3 spells CASSDPGQGVNEQFF. Written as DNA, the CDR3 is TGTGCCAGCAGTGATCCGGGACAGGGGGTCAATGAGCAGTTCTTC.

The genes are TRBV14 and TRBJ2-1, with D perhaps matching TRBD1 (5 bases). Germline CDR1 reads SGHDN; CDR2 reads FVKESK. The CDR3 runs 12 residues. The V end was cut by 0 bases, the J end by 10 bases, with 7 bases between. In nucleotides, the CDR3 is TGTGCCAGCAGCCAAGACTGGGGCGAGCAGTTCTTC. Translating it yields CASSQDWGEQFF.

To note about this clone: Within the sample, other DNA sequences also encode this same CDR3. This chain joins TRBV29-1 and TRBJ2-1; D may correspond to TRBD1 or TRBD2 (5 bases each). CDR3 size: 10 residues. V was shortened by 4 bases and J by 8 bases, with 6 bases between the two germline ends. Germline V lookup: CDR1 SQVTM, CDR2 ANQGSEA. CDR3 region: CSVGGDEQFF. CDR3 nucleotide sequence: TGCAGCGTTGGAGGGGATGAGCAGTTCTTC.